This TCR beta chain appears in the sequencing data of a study of regulatory T cells in long-lasting Graves disease. Researchers made TCR beta libraries by using iRepertoire HTBI primers and running Arm-PCR on CDR3 regions. As handled by the study authors: Spanning all samples, the identified segments comprised approximately 60 TRBV and around 15 TRBJ. TCRdb reprocessed the multiplex PCR reads with MiXCR, giving one entry per CDR3 protein. The V and J calls were not made by the authors but by TCRdb's processing. The sample holds about 240,000 distinct CDR3 sequences, 20% to 25% seen once. Time point here: newly diagnosed GD, antithyroid drugs for less than 3 months. PBMC RNA was the source of the TCR library. Comments on this clonotype: Its matching antigen is unknown.

Study results and caveats: TRBV28, TRBJ1-2 and TRBJ2-5 emerged as the favored segments in persistent disease. Accuracy was perhaps lowered by the small sample size. Peripheral blood alone, not thyroid tissue, underwent study.

V lost 3 bases and J 0 bases, leaving 5 bases between the germline ends. The length of the CDR3 is 13 residues. Germline lookup yields CDR1 LNHDA and CDR2 SQIVND (reference sequence). The clonotype comes from a female donor with Graves disease. This sequence joins TRBV19 and TRBJ1-2; D unclear. The specimen comprised peripheral blood mononuclear cells (PBMCs), sampled at new diagnosis, from a patient treated with antithyroid drugs. This chain's CDR3 is CASSMRANYGYTF. CDR3 in DNA: TGTGCCAGTAGTATGAGAGCTAACTATGGCTACACCTTC.